The 25 T cell receptor beta chains presented below share a single source sample, sequenced in a study of cytomegalovirus exposure and HLA in healthy donors. Vbeta (60) and Jbeta (13) primers were used in the PCR. Produced via immunoSEQ multiplex PCR; TCRdb's table is partial and in-frame only. The sample shows around 250,000 clones, about 90% of them seen only once. The sequencing input was PBMCs. The receptors shown here come from a girl aged 2 to 10 in good health and CMV-seronegative.

The chain couples TRBV5-4 to TRBJ2-3; the D gene is possibly TRBD2 (6 bases). This CDR3 has 15 amino acids. V was pared by 6 bases and J by 0 bases, with 14 bases between. Germline CDR1 SGHNT, CDR2 YYREEE (reference sequence). CDR3 amino acids: CASTTGTESTDTQYF. Here the CDR3 DNA reads TGTGCCAGCACAACCGGGACTGAAAGCACAGATACGCAGTATTTT.

This chain uses TRBV7-2 with TRBJ1-2; 11 bases fit TRBD1. J was trimmed by 5 bases and V by 6 bases; bases with no gene match: 14. The CDR3 extends over 17 amino acids. CDR1 and CDR2 from the germline V gene are SGHTA and FQGNSA. The CDR3 spells CASRKRGQGAFGYGYTF. CDR3 in DNA: TGTGCCAGCAGAAAGAGAGGACAGGGGGCTTTTGGGTATGGCTACACCTTC.

The rearrangement uses TRBV5-1 and TRBJ2-1; TRBD2 agrees at 12 bases. This CDR3 comprises 16 residues. CDR1 and CDR2 (germline): SGHRS, YFSETQ. The ends lost 0 bases at V and 9 bases at J; junction bases unmatched: 7. The CDR3 DNA follows: TGCGCCAGCAGCTTGGACGCTAGCGGGAGGGCCTTTGAGCAGTTCTTC. Protein sequence: CASSLDASGRAFEQFF.

The J gene is TRBJ2-7, the V gene TRBV9; perhaps TRBD1 as D (6 bases). The V end was cut by 0 bases, the J end by 0 bases, with 7 bases between. This CDR3 has 14 residues. Germline lookup yields CDR1 SGDLS and CDR2 YYNGEE. The CDR3 loop is CASSVADSSYEQYF. The CDR3 DNA reads as TGTGCCAGCAGCGTAGCGGACAGCTCCTACGAGCAGTACTTC.

This clone was seen once. This chain connects TRBV9 to TRBJ1-4, with 8 positions matching TRBD1. The CDR3 totals 15 residues. V lost 2 bases and J lost 6; bases outside the gene matches: 6. Germline V gene lookup returns CDR1 SGDLS and CDR2 YYNGEE. CDR3 loop: CASSVMQGADEKLFF. Written as DNA, the CDR3 is TGTGCCAGCAGCGTTATGCAGGGGGCAGATGAAAAACTGTTTTTT.

The genes are TRBV19 and TRBJ2-3; a possible D gene is TRBD1 (5 bases). This CDR3 has 15 amino acids. Germline CDR1 reads LNHDA; CDR2 reads SQIVND (reference sequence). V lost 5 bases, J lost 0 bases, and 12 bases lay in between. The CDR3 loop reads CASSPGSFSTDTQYF. The CDR3 nucleotides are TGTGCCAGTAGTCCAGGGTCTTTTAGCACAGATACGCAGTATTTT.

This clone was picked up one time. The chain is built from TRBV20-1 and TRBJ1-1; 7 nucleotides agree with TRBD1. The CDR3 extends over 11 amino acids. Germline V lookup: CDR1 DFQATT, CDR2 SNEGSKA (reference sequence). Losses at the gene ends were 5 bases for V and 7 bases for J; bases not matched to a gene: 4. CDR3 loop: CSAFRTGEAFF. CDR3 coding DNA: TGCAGTGCTTTTAGGACAGGTGAAGCTTTCTTT.

CDR3 sequence reads: CASSLDVASNTGELFF. The CDR3 region has the DNA TGCGCCAGCAGCTTGGACGTAGCCTCGAACACCGGGGAGCTGTTTTTT. The V gene is TRBV5-1, the J gene TRBJ2-2; no reliable D call. Trimming cost V 0 bases and J 0 bases, with 9 bases left between them. Germline CDR1 SGHRS, CDR2 YFSETQ. The CDR3 covers 16 residues.

The V and J genes are TRBV5-5 and TRBJ1-1; 7 nucleotides agree with TRBD1. The CDR3 is 15 amino acids. Germline CDR1 reads SGHKS; CDR2 reads YYEKEE (reference sequence). The junction had 13 bases not matched to a gene; V was cut back by 4 bases and J by 7 bases. The CDR3 DNA is TGTGCCAGCAGCACCGGGGACGGGACAGCTAGTGAAGCTTTCTTT. Amino acids: CASSTGDGTASEAFF.

The chain joins TRBV4-2 to TRBJ2-2, with a weak D call TRBD2 (6 bases). V was trimmed by 8 bases and J by 3 bases, leaving 13 bases between them. The germline gives CDR1 LGHNA, CDR2 YNFKEQ. The CDR3 totals 14 residues. CDR3 sequence (DNA): TGTGCCAGCGCTCCCCCGGGGGACACCGGGGAGCTGTTTTTT. Amino acids: CASAPPGDTGELFF.

This clone was seen once. This chain links TRBV5-6 with TRBJ2-5, with TRBD1 identical over 8 bases. Germline assignment: CDR1 SGHDT and CDR2 YYEEEE. The CDR3 runs 16 residues. The junction had 12 bases not matched to a gene; V was cut back by 4 bases and J by 4 bases. CDR3 sequence reads: CASSLPSDRGGETQYF. Written as DNA, the CDR3 is TGTGCCAGCAGCCTCCCTTCCGACAGGGGTGGAGAGACCCAGTACTTC.

Only one count was recorded for this clone. The chain uses TRBV4-1 and TRBJ2-1, with D maybe TRBD2 (7 bases). CDR3 size: 15 residues. From germline, CDR1 is MGHRA and CDR2 YSYEKL. The germline V and J ends were trimmed by 1 base and 8 bases, with 15 bases remaining between them. Written as DNA, the CDR3 is TGCGCCAGCAGCCAAGTGGTGGGGGGGCCGGATGAGCAGTTCTTC. Its translation: CASSQVVGGPDEQFF.

The chain is built from TRBV7-9 and TRBJ2-2, with 12 bases matching TRBD2. CDR1 and CDR2 from the germline V gene are SEHNR and FQNEAQ (reference sequence). The CDR3 is 16 amino acids. V trimming: 7 bases; J trimming: 3 bases; junction bases outside the gene matches: 6. The CDR3 here is CASTPGLAGYTGELFF. The CDR3 coding sequence is TGTGCCAGCACCCCGGGACTAGCGGGTTACACCGGGGAGCTGTTTTTT.

The chain combines TRBV30 with TRBJ2-7; 9 positions match TRBD2. This CDR3 spans 13 amino acids. V was clipped by 4 bases and J by 5 bases; unmatched bases: 6. In germline, CDR1 is GTSNPN, CDR2 SVGIG (reference sequence). The chain's CDR3 is CAWTRGGANEQYF. DNA of the CDR3: TGTGCCTGGACTCGCGGGGGGGCCAACGAGCAGTACTTC.

The chain employs TRBV29-1 and TRBJ2-7, with 8 bases identical to TRBD1. J lost 4 bases, V lost 3 bases, and 5 bases had no gene match. The germline gives CDR1 SQVTM, CDR2 ANQGSEA. The CDR3 is 13 residues long. This CDR3 reads CSVETGDIYEQYF. CDR3 coding DNA: TGCAGCGTTGAGACAGGGGATATATACGAGCAGTACTTC.

V and J are TRBV21-1 and TRBJ2-1; whether TRBD2, the table's D call, matches the DNA was not checked. TRBV21-1 is a listed pseudogene. This CDR3 contains 14 residues. CDR3 sequence (DNA): TGTGCCAGCAGCAAAGGGCGGAGGTACAATGAGCAGTTCTTC. The encoded protein is CASSKGRRYNEQFF.

This chain's CDR3 is CASSLQRGANTGELFF. The CDR3, as DNA: TGTGCCAGCAGCCTACAGCGGGGAGCGAACACCGGGGAGCTGTTTTTT. The V and J genes are TRBV27 and TRBJ2-2, with 7 bases fitting TRBD2. This CDR3 is 16 amino acids long. J was trimmed by 0 bases and V by 6 bases; bases with no gene match: 7. Looked up from germline, CDR1 is MNHEY and CDR2 is SMNVEV (reference sequence).

This chain uses TRBV21-1 with TRBJ2-6; the table calls TRBD1, which could not be checked here. TRBV21-1 is tagged as a pseudogene. CDR3 size: 15 residues. The CDR3: CASRKTGWGANVLTF. In DNA form, the CDR3 reads TGTGCCAGCAGAAAGACAGGGTGGGGGGCCAACGTCCTGACTTTC.

The V gene is TRBV9, the J gene TRBJ1-1; perhaps TRBD1 as D (5 bases). CDR1 is SGDLS, CDR2 YYNGEE, per germline. This CDR3 is built from 15 residues. With 1 base removed from V and 1 base from J, the gap between germline ends came to 11 bases. CDR3 nucleotides: TGTGCCAGCAGCGTATGGGGGGATTCGAACACTGAAGCTTTCTTT. This gives the protein CASSVWGDSNTEAFF.

The V gene is TRBV10-3, the J gene TRBJ2-6, with D possibly TRBD1 on 6 matching bases. Trimming cost V 10 bases and J 0 bases, with 19 bases left between them. In germline, CDR1 is ENHRY, CDR2 SYGVKD. The CDR3 totals 17 residues. In DNA, the CDR3 is TGTGCCACCGCACCAAGGACAGATTTCTCTGGGGCCAACGTCCTGACTTTC. Translated, it gives CATAPRTDFSGANVLTF.

V and J are TRBV6-5 and TRBJ2-5; D is perhaps TRBD1 (5 bases). Germline V gene lookup returns CDR1 MNHEY and CDR2 SVGAGI. There are 12 residues in the CDR3. V was trimmed by 5 bases and J by 7 bases, leaving 11 bases between them. The CDR3 region has the DNA TGTGCCAGCAGTCTCCGAACAGGGACCCAGTACTTC. It yields the protein CASSLRTGTQYF.

The chain couples TRBV6-1 to TRBJ1-2; TRBD1 aligns across 9 bases. The CDR3 extends over 14 amino acids. CDR1 and CDR2 from the germline V gene are MNHNS and SASEGT. V gave up 7 bases and J gave up 4 bases; unmatched junction bases: 7. In nucleotides, the CDR3 is TGTGCCAGCAACTTACAGGGGGCGTCCTATGGCTACACCTTC. Encoded protein: CASNLQGASYGYTF.

This chain joins TRBV6-5 and TRBJ1-4; a weak D match, TRBD1 (5 bases). V lost 6 bases and J lost 7, with 15 bases in between. This CDR3 contains 14 residues. Germline-derived CDR1 and CDR2 are MNHEY and SVGAGI. CDR3 DNA: TGTGCCAGCAGGGACCTGGGGCCTGGTGAAAAACTGTTTTTT. This sequence encodes CASRDLGPGEKLFF.

In nucleotides, the CDR3 is TGTGCCAGCAGCTTTGGGGCAGACAGGGGCATATCCTATGGCTACACCTTC. Its translation: CASSFGADRGISYGYTF. The chain employs TRBV5-8 and TRBJ1-2; 8 bases match TRBD1. Per the germline V gene, CDR1 is SGHTS and CDR2 is YDEGEE. J gave up 4 bases and V 2 bases, and 13 bases lay outside the gene matches. The CDR3 spans 17 residues. The full variable domain, in which reference TRBV5-8 and TRBJ1-2 provide the parts outside the CDR3, is EAGVTQSPTHLIKTRGQQATLRCSPISGHTSVYWYQQALGLGLQFLLWYDEGEERNRGNFPPRFSGRQFPNYSSELNVNALELEDSALYLCASSFGADRGISYGYTFGSGTRLTVV.

This rearrangement joins TRBV29-1 to TRBJ2-7, with D unclear. Trimming cost V 5 bases and J 6 bases, with 5 bases left between them. The CDR3 has 9 amino acids. Germline V gene sequence: CDR1 SQVTM, CDR2 ANQGSEA. The CDR3 region is CSVLREQYF. CDR3 nucleotides: TGCAGCGTTCTACGCGAGCAGTACTTC.